The T cell receptor (beta chain) described here comes from a study of T cell responses to AZD1222 COVID-19 vaccine. The study's findings and limits: Across spike, vaccine-associated CD4 TCRs were found, dominant at 160-218 and 743-854.

As regards this clone: Its antigen is undetermined.

Per the germline V gene, CDR1 is MDHEN and CDR2 is SYDVKM. This CDR3 is 15 amino acids long. V was cut by 6 bases and J by 1 base, with 13 bases left in between. Assay used: immunoSEQ multiplex PCR; TCRdb lists only in-frame clones, some missing. The data show roughly 120,000 clones, with almost 90% seen just once and over 8.5% held by the top ten. Specimen: peripheral blood, collected on day 0 of AZD1222 vaccination. The source of this sequence is an adult in good health. The chain uses TRBV28 and TRBJ2-1, with a weak D call TRBD1 (6 bases). In nucleotides, the CDR3 is TGTGCCAGCAGGACAGGAATAGGTTCCTACAATGAGCAGTTCTTC. Protein: CASRTGIGSYNEQFF. Full variable domain (remainder filled in from reference TRBV28 and TRBJ2-1): DVKVTQSSRYLVKRTGEKVFLECVQDMDHENMFWYRQDPGLGLRLIYFSYDVKMKEKGDIPEGYSVSREKKERFSLILESASTNQTSMYLCASRTGIGSYNEQFFGPGTRLTVL.